Described below is a single TCR beta chain sequence and its context. This record belongs to a study of regulatory T cells in long-lasting Graves disease. Background on the study: Duration of antithyroid drug therapy among newly diagnosed Graves' patients was under 3 months.

The time point: newly diagnosed GD, antithyroid drugs for less than 3 months. Construction of the TCR library relied on RNA isolated from PBMCs. Researchers made TCR beta libraries by using iRepertoire HTBI primers and running Arm-PCR on CDR3 regions. MiXCR, run by TCRdb on the multiplex PCR reads, gives a single entry per CDR3 protein. This table holds 550,000 to 600,000 distinct CDR3 sequences, roughly a sixth found once. The CDR3 runs to 14 residues. The junction had 9 bases not matched to a gene; V was cut back by 4 bases and J by 3 bases. In germline, CDR1 is SQVTM, CDR2 ANQGSEA. These data also formed part of another study, on T cells in Graves' hyperthyroidism and ophthalmopathy. That paper notes: With a duration under 2 months, the hyperthyroidism was newly diagnosed in patients aged 18 to 65.

This specimen consisted of peripheral blood mononuclear cells (PBMCs), obtained at new diagnosis, from a patient treated with antithyroid drugs. The chain recombines TRBV29-1 with TRBJ2-7; TRBD2 aligns across 7 bases. This receptor was identified in a man between 18 and 29 years old with Graves disease. Here the CDR3 reads CSVGQRDGNYEQYF. CDR3 nucleotides: TGCAGCGTTGGTCAGCGGGACGGCAACTACGAGCAGTACTTC.